The source of this TCR beta chain is a study of tumor-infiltrating lymphocytes in localized non-small cell lung cancer. General study results and limits: TCRbeta sequencing showed higher T cell infiltration in tumors than uninvolved lung. Tumor T-cell fraction was not associated with recurrence-free survival. No T-cell fraction difference was seen between IM1 and IM2 tumors.

The CDR3 consists of 15 residues. V was clipped by 4 bases and J by 10 bases, with 23 bases between them. Germline-derived CDR1 and CDR2 are SGHKS and YYEKEE (reference sequence). Worth noting for this clone: What it binds is unknown.

The assay was immunoSEQ multiplex PCR, and TCRdb's table has in-frame clones only and misses some. The data contain some 14,000 clones, about 63% of them singletons. The receptor's source is a human donor with non-small cell lung cancer. The sample consisted of lung tumor tissue. The chain recombines TRBV5-5 with TRBJ1-1; TRBD1 is a possible D gene (5 bases). The CDR3 is CASSTGTPAEVIAFF. CDR3 sequence (DNA): TGTGCCAGCAGCACCGGGACCCCCGCCGAGGTTATAGCTTTCTTT.